These 24 T cell receptor beta chains were sequenced from one sample in a study of blood T cell repertoires in COVID-19. Repertoires were generated with immunoSEQ multiplex PCR, while TCRdb's copy carries only in-frame clones and drops some. The sample lists about 120,000 clones, 70% to 80% occurring once. The sample consisted of peripheral blood. Receptors were obtained from a man between 45 and 60 years old with acute or convalescent COVID-19.

The genes are TRBV7-8 and TRBJ1-2; TRBD1 is a possible D gene (6 bases). V was shortened by 4 bases and J by 4 bases, with 19 bases between the two germline ends. CDR3 length: 16 amino acids. Per the germline V gene, CDR1 is SGHVS and CDR2 is FQNEAQ. DNA of the CDR3: TGTGCCAGCAGCTCCGGTAGGGGGTGGGGATCCTATGGCTACACCTTC. This codes for CASSSGRGWGSYGYTF.

The chain combines TRBV2 with TRBJ2-2; TRBD2 matches at 10 bases. The CDR3 is made up of 17 amino acids. V was clipped by 4 bases and J by 2 bases; unmatched bases: 7. Germline V gene lookup returns CDR1 SNHLY and CDR2 FYNNEI. The CDR3 DNA is TGTGCCAGCAGTGGGAGGACTAGCGGAGTTAACACCGGGGAGCTGTTTTTT. This codes for CASSGRTSGVNTGELFF.

The genes are TRBV27 and TRBJ2-7, with TRBD2 identical over 15 bases. CDR1 and CDR2 (germline): MNHEY, SMNVEV (reference sequence). Trimming at V came to 5 bases and at J to 4 bases, leaving 6 bases not matched to a gene. The CDR3 is made up of 16 amino acids. The DNA for the CDR3 is TGTGCCAGCAGTCGGGGACTAGCGGGGGGCGCATACGAGCAGTACTTC. Translated: CASSRGLAGGAYEQYF.

The V call is TRBV12-3 or TRBV12-4, the J call TRBJ1-1, with no clear D. This CDR3 comprises 12 residues. Trimming cost V 2 bases and J 8 bases, with 9 bases left between them. CDR3 region: CASSLRSQEAFF. The CDR3 nucleotides are TGTGCCAGCAGTTTACGCTCACAGGAAGCTTTCTTT.

This chain joins TRBV11-2 and TRBJ2-1, with 11 bases that match TRBD2. Germline lookup yields CDR1 SGHAT and CDR2 FQNNGV. Germline trimming cut 6 bases from V and 12 bases from J; bases unmatched to any gene: 10. The CDR3 totals 14 residues. The CDR3 reads CASRRLAGPVGQFF. The CDR3, as DNA: TGTGCCAGCAGAAGACTAGCGGGGCCCGTGGGGCAGTTCTTC.

The rearrangement joins TRBV28 to TRBJ2-2; 9 bases are shared with TRBD1. This CDR3 region has 15 residues. V shed 9 bases and J 4 bases; nucleotides not matched to a gene: 9. CDR1 is MDHEN, CDR2 SYDVKM, per germline. The CDR3 nucleotides read TGTGCCAGTTTGCGACGGACAGGGGCCACCGGGGAGCTGTTTTTT. Translated, it gives CASLRRTGATGELFF.

This clone is a singleton in its sample. V usage is TRBV28 and J usage is TRBJ2-7; 9 nucleotides line up with TRBD2. This CDR3 region has 15 residues. Trimming at V came to 2 bases and at J to 2 bases, leaving 4 bases not matched to a gene. Germline V gives CDR1 MDHEN, CDR2 SYDVKM. The CDR3 loop reads CASSLRLAGPYEQYF. Written as DNA, the CDR3 is TGTGCCAGCAGTTTAAGGCTAGCGGGGCCCTACGAGCAGTACTTC.

J is TRBJ2-5 and V is TRBV24-1; the D is unclear. This CDR3 comprises 11 residues. The V end was cut by 4 bases, the J end by 3 bases, with 2 bases between. Germline V lookup: CDR1 KGHDR, CDR2 SFDVKD. CDR3: CATSDKETQYF. CDR3 nucleotide sequence: TGTGCCACCAGTGACAAAGAGACCCAGTACTTC.

This clone has only a few counts. This chain links TRBV19 with TRBJ1-5; a possible D gene is TRBD1 (5 bases). V was shortened by 7 bases and J by 2 bases, with 21 bases between the two germline ends. CDR1 is LNHDA and CDR2 is SQIVND in the germline V gene (reference sequence). There are 17 residues in the CDR3. The CDR3 coding sequence is TGTGCCAGTAATACCGGGGCGGGGGTATTGGGCAATCAGCCCCAGCATTTT. Translating gives CASNTGAGVLGNQPQHF.

The rearrangement links TRBV13 to TRBJ1-4, with a weak D call TRBD1 (6 bases). The germline gives CDR1 PRHDT, CDR2 FYEKMQ (reference sequence). V was cut by 9 bases and J by 4 bases, with 18 bases left in between. The CDR3 is made up of 15 amino acids. The CDR3 here is CASRQEQNHNEKLFF. The CDR3 DNA follows: TGTGCCAGTCGACAGGAGCAGAACCATAATGAAAAACTGTTTTTT.

This clone was seen only a few times. This chain connects TRBV6-2 or TRBV6-3 to TRBJ2-3; maybe TRBD1 (6 bases). V was shortened by 6 bases and J by 6 bases, with 13 bases between the two germline ends. The CDR3 length is 13 residues. Germline loops: CDR1 MNHEY, CDR2 SVGEGT. The CDR3 nucleotides are TGTGCCAGCAGCCTCTTACAGGGCGATACGCAGTATTTT. Translating gives CASSLLQGDTQYF.

The gene calls are TRBV10-3 and TRBJ1-2, with 9 nucleotides matching TRBD1. The CDR3 is 14 amino acids. The J segment lost 4 bases and the V segment lost 3 bases, leaving 3 bases of the junction unmatched. Germline V gene sequence: CDR1 ENHRY, CDR2 SYGVKD. This CDR3 reads CAISDGTGSYGYTF. The CDR3 DNA reads TGTGCCATCAGTGATGGGACAGGGAGCTATGGCTACACCTTC.

The chain recombines TRBV18 with TRBJ2-5, with D perhaps matching TRBD1 (6 bases). V lost 3 bases, J lost 5 bases, and 13 bases lay in between. The CDR3 runs 14 residues. Germline CDR1 and CDR2: KGHSH and LQKENI. The DNA of the CDR3 is TGTGCCAGCTCACCGGCCAGGGGAATGGAGACCCAGTACTTC. As protein: CASSPARGMETQYF.

This sequence joins TRBV4-1 and TRBJ2-3; D gene ambiguous. Trimming removed 1 base at V and 5 bases at J, with 7 bases between. Germline V CDR1 and CDR2: MGHRA, YSYEKL. The CDR3 is made up of 13 amino acids. The CDR3 sequence: CASSQAIRDTQYF. The CDR3 nucleotides are TGCGCCAGCAGCCAAGCGATTAGAGATACGCAGTATTTT.

The chain employs TRBV3-1 (or the pseudogene TRBV3-2) and TRBJ2-3; the match to TRBD2 covers 8 bases. V shed 3 bases, J shed 7 bases, and the junction held 6 bases outside the gene matches. CDR1 is LGHDT, CDR2 YNNKEL, per germline (reference sequence). This CDR3 region has 14 residues. This chain's CDR3 is CASSQGGGWYTQYF. CDR3 sequence (DNA): TGTGCCAGCAGCCAGGGCGGGGGGTGGTATACGCAGTATTTT.

In its sample, this clone was seen a few times. The rearrangement joins TRBV28 to TRBJ2-1; TRBD2 aligns across 8 bases. The CDR3 length is 12 residues. V was clipped by 3 bases and J by 12 bases; unmatched bases: 4. Germline values: CDR1 MDHEN, CDR2 SYDVKM. The CDR3 DNA is TGTGCCAGCAGTTTGGCTAGCGGGCGGCAGTTCTTC. Translation: CASSLASGRQFF. Full variable domain (outside the CDR3, taken from reference TRBV28 and TRBJ2-1): DVKVTQSSRYLVKRTGEKVFLECVQDMDHENMFWYRQDPGLGLRLIYFSYDVKMKEKGDIPEGYSVSREKKERFSLILESASTNQTSMYLCASSLASGRQFFGPGTRLTVL.

The chain carries TRBV28 and TRBJ2-1; D might be TRBD2 (5 bases). This CDR3 comprises 11 residues. Trimming cost V 7 bases and J 7 bases, with 8 bases left between them. Germline CDR1 reads MDHEN; CDR2 reads SYDVKM. The CDR3 protein is CASTPGNEQFF. CDR3 DNA sequence: TGTGCCAGCACCCCGGGGAATGAGCAGTTCTTC.

The chain has TRBV7-6 and TRBJ2-3; TRBD2 matches at 8 bases. The junction had 4 bases not matched to a gene; V was cut back by 3 bases and J by 2 bases. This CDR3 is 15 amino acids long. CDR1 and CDR2 (germline): SGHVS, FNYEAQ. The CDR3 DNA is TGTGCCAGCAGCTTGTATAGCGGGGTCACAGATACGCAGTATTTT. This encodes CASSLYSGVTDTQYF.

The gene calls are TRBV10-3 and TRBJ2-1; TRBD2 agrees at 7 bases. The CDR3 runs 13 residues. The V gene end was trimmed by 6 bases and the J gene end by 4 bases; junction bases not matched to a gene: 3. From germline, CDR1 is ENHRY and CDR2 SYGVKD. CDR3: CAISSGDYNEQFF. CDR3 nucleotides: TGTGCCATCAGCAGCGGGGATTACAATGAGCAGTTCTTC.

The chain couples TRBV12-5 to TRBJ2-1; 12 bases line up with TRBD1. J gave up 8 bases and V 5 bases, and 7 bases lay outside the gene matches. The CDR3 runs to 15 residues. Germline loops: CDR1 LGHNT, CDR2 FRNRAP. This CDR3 reads CASGIQGQGADEQFF. In DNA form, the CDR3 reads TGTGCTAGTGGTATACAGGGACAGGGGGCGGATGAGCAGTTCTTC.

The rearrangement uses TRBV19 and TRBJ1-1; 7 bases match TRBD1. Germline CDR1 reads LNHDA; CDR2 reads SQIVND (reference sequence). The CDR3 has 16 residues. The junction had 11 bases not matched to a gene; V was cut back by 0 bases and J by 7 bases. In DNA, the CDR3 is TGTGCCAGTAGTATAGACCCTACGACAGGGCGAGGTGAAGCTTTCTTT. It translates to CASSIDPTTGRGEAFF. The entire variable domain, with the rest obtained from reference TRBV19 and TRBJ1-1, is as follows: DGGITQSPKYLFRKEGQNVTLSCEQNLNHDAMYWYRQDPGQGLRLIYYSQIVNDFQKGDIAEGYSVSREKKESFPLTVTSAQKNPTAFYLCASSIDPTTGRGEAFFGQGTRLTVV.

This clone has a single count. The rearrangement joins TRBV6-6 to TRBJ1-1, with D possibly matching TRBD1 (6 bases). Trimming shortened V by 0 bases and J by 4 bases, and 9 bases separated the two germline ends. Germline values: CDR1 MNHNY, CDR2 SVGAGI (reference sequence). This CDR3 spans 14 amino acids. CDR3 sequence: CASSYSQGGTEAFF. CDR3 coding DNA: TGTGCCAGCAGTTACTCACAGGGCGGCACTGAAGCTTTCTTT.

The chain combines TRBV6-5 with TRBJ2-2; 7 nucleotides agree with TRBD2. CDR1 is MNHEY, CDR2 SVGAGI, per germline. The CDR3 totals 15 residues. V trimming: 8 bases; J trimming: 0 bases; junction bases outside the gene matches: 6. The CDR3 coding sequence is TGTGCCAGCCGTCGCACTAGCGCGAACACCGGGGAGCTGTTTTTT. It translates to CASRRTSANTGELFF.

This chain connects TRBV19 to TRBJ1-2; 12 bases match TRBD1. This CDR3 contains 16 residues. In germline, CDR1 is LNHDA, CDR2 SQIVND (reference sequence). The junction had 4 bases not matched to a gene; V was cut back by 1 base and J by 4 bases. The CDR3 sequence is CASSIAGTGGFYGYTF. The DNA for the CDR3 is TGTGCCAGTAGTATAGCTGGGACAGGGGGCTTCTATGGCTACACCTTC.